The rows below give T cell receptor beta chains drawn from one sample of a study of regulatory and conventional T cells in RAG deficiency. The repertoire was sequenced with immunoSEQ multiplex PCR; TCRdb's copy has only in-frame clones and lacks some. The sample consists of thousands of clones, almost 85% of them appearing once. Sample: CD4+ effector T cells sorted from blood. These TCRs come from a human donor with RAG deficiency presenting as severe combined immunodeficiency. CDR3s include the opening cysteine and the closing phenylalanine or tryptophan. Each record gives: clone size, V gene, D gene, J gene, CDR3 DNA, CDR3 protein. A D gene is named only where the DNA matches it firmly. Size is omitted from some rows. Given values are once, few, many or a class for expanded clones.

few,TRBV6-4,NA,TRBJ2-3,TGTGCCAGCAGTGAGATCGTAGGGGGACCAGATACGCAGTATTTT,CASSEIVGGPDTQYF
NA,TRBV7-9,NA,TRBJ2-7,TGTGCCAGCAGCTTATGGGGGAGCTCCTACGAGCAGTACTTC,CASSLWGSSYEQYF
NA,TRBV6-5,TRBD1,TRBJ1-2,TGTGCCAGCAGTTACTGGACAGGATATAACTATGGCTACACCTTC,CASSYWTGYNYGYTF
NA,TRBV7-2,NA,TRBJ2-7,TGTGCCAGCAGCTTCTCTGCCTACGAGCAGTACTTC,CASSFSAYEQYF
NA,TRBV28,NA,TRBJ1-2,TGTGCCAGCTCCTCTGTTACCTATGGCTACACCTTC,CASSSVTYGYTF
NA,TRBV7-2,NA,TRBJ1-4,TGTGCCAGCAGCACTAATGAAAAACTGTTTTTT,CASSTNEKLFF
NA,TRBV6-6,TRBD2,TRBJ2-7,TGTGCCAGCAGTTACTGGGGAGGGTCCTACGAGCAGTACTTC,CASSYWGGSYEQYF
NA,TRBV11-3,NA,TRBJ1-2,TGTGCCAGCAGCATCGCAAGCCATCTCGGAAAGACCTATGGCTACACCTTC,CASSIASHLGKTYGYTF
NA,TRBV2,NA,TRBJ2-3,TGTGCCAGGGACGGTGGGGGACCGAAGAAACCTAGCACAGATACGCAGTATTTT,CARDGGGPKKPSTDTQYF
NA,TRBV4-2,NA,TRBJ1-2,TGTGCCAGCAGCCAAGAGGCCCTATTAGCTAACTATGGCTACACCTTC,CASSQEALLANYGYTF